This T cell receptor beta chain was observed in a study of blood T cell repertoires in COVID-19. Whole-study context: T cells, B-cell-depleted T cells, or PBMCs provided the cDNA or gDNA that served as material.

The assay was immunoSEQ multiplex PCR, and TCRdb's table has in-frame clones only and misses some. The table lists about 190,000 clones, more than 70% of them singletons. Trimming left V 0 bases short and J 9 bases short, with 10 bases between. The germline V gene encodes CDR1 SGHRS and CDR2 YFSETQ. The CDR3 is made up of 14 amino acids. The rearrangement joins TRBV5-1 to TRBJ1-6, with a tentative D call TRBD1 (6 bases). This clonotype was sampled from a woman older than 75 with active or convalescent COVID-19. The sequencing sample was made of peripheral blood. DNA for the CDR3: TGCGCCAGCAGCTTGGCAGGGGTAGGTTCACCCCTCCACTTT. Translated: CASSLAGVGSPLHF.